These 25 T cell receptor beta chains were all obtained from the same sample, sequenced in a study of OX40 agonist ivuxolimab in advanced cancers. The assay was immunoSEQ multiplex PCR, and TCRdb's table has in-frame clones only and misses some. The table has 45,000 to 60,000 clones, roughly nine tenths seen once; the top ten hold roughly an eighth. Sequencing was performed on CD4+ or CD8+ T cells sorted from blood, taken in a trial of the OX40 agonist ivuxolimab. The receptors were sampled from an adult with an advanced solid tumor such as melanoma, head and neck, liver or kidney cancer.

The J gene is TRBJ1-1, the V gene TRBV11-3; 9 bases align to TRBD1. There are 14 residues in the CDR3. CDR1 and CDR2 (germline): SGHNT, YENEEA. The trim removed 5 bases at V and 4 bases at J, leaving 5 bases unmatched. The DNA of the CDR3 is TGTGCCAGCAGCCGGACAGGGGCTAGCACTGAAGCTTTCTTT. It yields the protein CASSRTGASTEAFF.

V and J are TRBV6-1 and TRBJ2-1; D uncertain. The length of the CDR3 is 15 residues. Trimming removed 8 bases at V and 0 bases at J, with 14 bases between. Germline V gene sequence: CDR1 MNHNS, CDR2 SASEGT. The CDR3, as DNA: TGTGCCAGCTCGCACGGTCTCACCTCCTACAATGAGCAGTTCTTC. Translated: CASSHGLTSYNEQFF.

V gene TRBV9 combines with J gene TRBJ1-4, with D perhaps matching TRBD1 (5 bases). V was clipped by 4 bases and J by 3 bases, with 13 bases between them. CDR3 length equals 15 residues. CDR1 is SGDLS, CDR2 YYNGEE, per germline. CDR3 residues: CASSPKWGANEKLFF. In nucleotides, the CDR3 is TGTGCCAGCAGCCCTAAGTGGGGGGCTAATGAAAAACTGTTTTTT.

The chain joins TRBV2 to TRBJ2-2; D not certain. The V gene's germline CDR1 is SNHLY and CDR2 FYNNEI. Trimming pared 3 bases from V and 4 bases from J, leaving 12 bases between. The CDR3 sequence is 15 residues long. This chain's CDR3 is CASSDWGRSTGELFF. The CDR3 DNA reads TGTGCCAGCAGTGATTGGGGTCGGAGCACCGGGGAGCTGTTTTTT.

The chain has TRBV5-1 and TRBJ2-2, with D possibly matching TRBD2 (6 bases). The germline CDR1 and CDR2 sequences are SGHRS and YFSETQ. The CDR3 length is 14 residues. V lost 5 bases to trimming and J lost 4 bases, with 12 bases between them. CDR3 residues: CASSAKGGTGELFF. The CDR3 DNA reads as TGCGCCAGCAGTGCGAAGGGAGGCACCGGGGAGCTGTTTTTT.

Only one count was recorded for this clone. The rearrangement uses TRBV28 and TRBJ1-3, with 12 bases that match TRBD1. J was trimmed by 4 bases and V by 5 bases; bases with no gene match: 6. Germline lookup yields CDR1 MDHEN and CDR2 SYDVKM. This CDR3 has 16 residues. CDR3 DNA sequence: TGTGCCAGCAGTATGGGACAGGGGGCGCAGGGAAACACCATATATTTT. This encodes CASSMGQGAQGNTIYF.

This clone was found once. The chain joins TRBV10-3 to TRBJ2-5; 7 positions match TRBD1. The CDR3 runs 12 residues. CDR1 ENHRY and CDR2 SYGVKD come from the germline V gene. The V gene end was trimmed by 10 bases and the J gene end by 2 bases; junction bases not matched to a gene: 4. The CDR3 reads CATSGGQETQYF. In DNA, the CDR3 is TGTGCCACCTCAGGGGGTCAAGAGACCCAGTACTTC.

This clone was recorded once. J is TRBJ2-2 and V is TRBV19; TRBD1 is a possible D gene (6 bases). The germline gives CDR1 LNHDA, CDR2 SQIVND (reference sequence). V was clipped by 6 bases and J by 1 base, with 18 bases between them. This CDR3 comprises 17 residues. CDR3 in DNA: TGTGCCAGTAGCCCCTGGGGGCGGGCAGAGAACACCGGGGAGCTGTTTTTT. It translates to CASSPWGRAENTGELFF.

The chain has TRBV21-1 and TRBJ2-1; the listed D gene, TRBD1, was not tested against the DNA. TRBV21-1 is noted as a pseudogene. The length of the CDR3 is 15 residues. The CDR3, as DNA: TGTGCCAGCAGCAAGTCCCAGGGGAGCGTCGATGAGCAGTTCTTC. It translates to CASSKSQGSVDEQFF.

This clone was seen only a few times. The CDR3 DNA is TGTGCCAGCAGCTTAGGGCGAAGCGCTGGGGCCAACGTCCTGACTTTC. Protein: CASSLGRSAGANVLTF. This rearrangement joins TRBV7-3 to TRBJ2-6; D is uncertain. With 2 bases removed from V and 2 bases from J, the gap between germline ends came to 10 bases. The V gene's germline CDR1 is SGHTA and CDR2 FQGTGA. This CDR3 spans 16 amino acids.

The chain joins TRBV7-6 to TRBJ2-5; a weak D match, TRBD1 (5 bases). The J call is uncertain, as TRBJ2-7 better fits the DNA end. Looked up from germline, CDR1 is SGHVS and CDR2 is FNYEAQ. The CDR3 is made up of 15 amino acids. The CDR3 DNA follows: TGTGCCAGCAGCTTAGGAACAGGACACCGCTACGAGCAGTACTTC. Its protein product is CASSLGTGHRYEQYF.

J is TRBJ2-7 and V is TRBV6-5; D is uncertain. The germline gives CDR1 MNHEY, CDR2 SVGAGI. The CDR3 is 11 residues long. Trimming removed 5 bases at V and 2 bases at J, with 4 bases between. CDR3 amino acids: CASSEAYEQYF. The CDR3 DNA sequence: TGTGCCAGCAGTGAGGCCTACGAGCAGTACTTC.

This clone showed up just a few times. This chain links TRBV18 with TRBJ2-7; D is unclear. This CDR3 spans 14 amino acids. Trimming stripped 4 bases from V and 3 bases from J, with 13 bases between. Germline CDR1 reads KGHSH; CDR2 reads LQKENI. The CDR3 spells CASSRDGSNYEQYF. In nucleotides, the CDR3 is TGTGCCAGCTCACGGGATGGCAGTAACTACGAGCAGTACTTC.

This clone occurred once. The rearrangement links TRBV29-1 to TRBJ2-1; 7 nucleotides agree with TRBD1. CDR1 and CDR2 (germline): SQVTM, ANQGSEA. The CDR3 contains 14 residues. V gave up 7 bases and J gave up 4 bases; unmatched junction bases: 10. As DNA, the CDR3 is TGCAGCGGCCGACCGGGACAGTTATACAATGAGCAGTTCTTC. Residues: CSGRPGQLYNEQFF.

This clone was counted a single time. The chain employs TRBV2 and TRBJ2-5; TRBD1 aligns across 12 bases. The CDR3 runs to 14 residues. CDR1 is SNHLY, CDR2 FYNNEI, per germline. J was trimmed by 4 bases and V by 8 bases; bases with no gene match: 5. CDR3 region: CASLGQGAGETQYF. Written as DNA, the CDR3 is TGTGCCAGCTTGGGACAGGGGGCGGGAGAGACCCAGTACTTC.

V and J are TRBV7-9 and TRBJ1-2, with TRBD1 identical over 10 bases. Germline CDR1 SEHNR, CDR2 FQNEAQ (reference sequence). Losses at the gene ends were 5 bases for V and 6 bases for J; bases not matched to a gene: 12. There are 16 residues in the CDR3. CDR3 in amino acids: CASSRLRDRGKNGYTF. In DNA, the CDR3 is TGTGCCAGCAGCCGCCTCCGGGACAGGGGCAAGAATGGCTACACCTTC.

This sequence joins TRBV5-1 and TRBJ2-1; tentative D call: TRBD2 (6 bases). Germline V CDR1 and CDR2: SGHRS, YFSETQ. V gave up 4 bases and J gave up 7 bases, with 12 bases separating them. The CDR3 has 13 residues. The CDR3 region has the DNA TGCGCCAGCAGCCTTGGCGGGGAGAATGAGCAGTTCTTC. Translation: CASSLGGENEQFF.

The chain carries TRBV5-4 and TRBJ1-1; maybe TRBD1 (5 bases). Trimming stripped 2 bases from V and 5 bases from J, with 13 bases between. Per the germline V gene, CDR1 is SGHNT and CDR2 is YYREEE (reference sequence). The CDR3 spans 14 residues. The CDR3, as DNA: TGTGCCAGCAGCTTTGGGGGGAGAGGTACTGAAGCTTTCTTT. Translation gives CASSFGGRGTEAFF.

V usage is TRBV2 and J usage is TRBJ2-1, with D possibly matching TRBD1 (5 bases). This CDR3 is 13 amino acids long. CDR1 SNHLY and CDR2 FYNNEI come from the germline V gene. Trimming cost V 0 bases and J 6 bases, with 6 bases left between them. The CDR3 coding sequence is TGTGCCAGCAGTGAAGCAAGGGGCAATGAGCAGTTCTTC. Amino acids: CASSEARGNEQFF.

The CDR3 region has the DNA TGTGCCAGCAGTTCCGGCTACCTCTACGAGCAGTACTTC. Amino acids: CASSSGYLYEQYF. The V and J genes are TRBV27 and TRBJ2-7, with no clear D. Germline V CDR1 and CDR2: MNHEY, SMNVEV (reference sequence). V gave up 4 bases and J gave up 3 bases, with 10 bases separating them. The CDR3 extends over 13 amino acids.

This chain connects TRBV6-5 to TRBJ2-7; 10 bases fit TRBD1. The CDR3 consists of 14 residues. Germline CDR1 is MNHEY and CDR2 is SVGAGI. V dropped 7 bases and J dropped 4; count of bases not matched to a gene: 7. The CDR3 region has the DNA TGTGCCAGCACCAACGGACAGGGGGAATACGAGCAGTACTTC. Protein product: CASTNGQGEYEQYF.

The gene calls are TRBV5-1 and TRBJ2-7, with D perhaps given as TRBD1 or TRBD2 (5 bases each). CDR3 length: 14 residues. The germline V and J ends were trimmed by 0 bases and 3 bases, with 10 bases remaining between them. CDR1 and CDR2 (germline): SGHRS, YFSETQ. The CDR3 loop is CASSLARGYYEQYF. The CDR3 DNA is TGCGCCAGCAGCTTGGCGAGGGGATACTACGAGCAGTACTTC.

The chain employs TRBV29-1 and TRBJ2-7; 7 bases are a match to TRBD2. J was trimmed by 2 bases and V by 2 bases; bases with no gene match: 6. The germline V gene has CDR1 SQVTM and CDR2 ANQGSEA. The CDR3 runs 14 residues. The chain's CDR3 is CSVEKSGAPYEQYF. The CDR3 nucleotides read TGCAGCGTTGAAAAAAGCGGGGCCCCCTACGAGCAGTACTTC.

This clone was seen more than once but under ten times. A junction boundary mismatches the germline segment, possibly from a read error. The chain combines TRBV5-1 with TRBJ2-1, with 7 bases identical to TRBD2. CDR3 size: 15 residues. Per germline, CDR1 SGHRS and CDR2 YFSETQ. Here the CDR3 DNA reads TGCGCCAGCAGATTGGGGGGGAGCTCCTACAATGAGCAGTTCTTC. This sequence encodes CASRLGGSSYNEQFF.

The rearrangement links TRBV19 to TRBJ2-1; TRBD2 is a possible D gene (5 bases). Germline CDR1 LNHDA, CDR2 SQIVND (reference sequence). Trimming took 0 bases from V and 0 from J, leaving 12 bases between them. This CDR3 region has 17 residues. Here the CDR3 DNA reads TGTGCCAGTAGTATAGATACCACTAGGAGCTCCTACAATGAGCAGTTCTTC. Residues: CASSIDTTRSSYNEQFF.